This T cell receptor (beta chain) was documented in a study of shared clonotypes between healthy human individuals (dated by TCRdb to 2020 to 2022). For context, the study as a whole: The cohort included three men and a couple of women between 18 and 49 years of age. Per donor, three plates each were used for CD4 naive and CD4 memory, two for CD8 naive, and one for CD8 memory. The study deeply sequenced blood TCR repertoires of roughly five healthy adults to estimate repertoire size and the extent of clonotype sharing between individuals. Different laboratories and diverse techniques were used to prepare libraries and sequence TCR repertoires, to increase sequencing depth and limit assay-specific biases. Between about 0.8 and 9 billion PBMCs per donor were obtained by leukapheresis.

CD8 naive samples consisted of CD45RO-negative cells that were positively selected for CCR7, yielding a CD45RA+CCR7+ population without TemRA cells. The donors were healthy, HIV-negative adults with no recently reported acute infections or vaccinations. Every donor was a Caucasian adult residing in Nashville, Tennessee, USA. Blood was obtained by leukapheresis, after which PBMCs were separated by Ficoll-Histopaque density gradient centrifugation and cryopreserved in liquid nitrogen vapor phase. Analytical flow cytometry was used to check the purity and quantity of every magnetically sorted T cell population. Genomic DNA was isolated from each sorted fraction and quantified by UV absorbance on a Nanodrop 2000c. A note on this clone: It lacks a known antigen. Nothing much larger sits one base from this clone, and base qualities are not available.

TCR CDR3 regions were amplified from genomic DNA by multiplex PCR using the deep immunoSEQ assay. For each cell subset, the extracted genomic DNA was distributed evenly across all wells of several immunoSEQ 96-well plates, and each plate served as one replicate. For sorted subsets, roughly 0.2 ug genomic DNA, equal to some 28,000 T cell genomes, was loaded into each replicate PCR. Purified libraries were quantified with a Qubit 3.0 fluorometer, sized on a Bioanalyzer 2100, and re-quantified with the KAPA Library Quantification kit. Every immunoSEQ 96-well plate was sequenced on a dedicated single-read 150-cycle Illumina NextSeq 550 flow cell. On the authors' methods: Because only junctional sequences without quality scores were contained in the immunoSEQ output, filtering matching that applied to full-length reads could not be performed. Sequences were annotated with PyIR, a Python wrapper for IgBLAST v1.9, using IMGT germline references to assign V/J genes and CDR3. Any read was removed if the V/J assignment was weak (E-value above 1e-6), the CDR3 was missing, or the read contained stop codons, out-of-frame junctions, or ambiguous translated residues. A V3J clonotype was defined by an identical inferred V gene, J gene, and CDR3 amino acid sequence. Percentage overlap between repertoires was calculated by dividing the number of shared unique clonotypes by the size of the smaller repertoire. Repertoire richness was assessed with RTK rarefaction, the Chao1 estimator, and Recon v2.1 estimates of unobserved clonotypes. For all TCRbeta clonotypes obtained by the gDNA method from several donors, generation probabilities were computed with OLGA. TCRdb holds this immuneACCESS table with in-frame rearrangements only. Some clones are missing; in checked studies, unresolved V genes explain under half, and the rest has no known cause. From that table come the V and J calls and clone size; the DNA was used to work out D and trimming. Present in this sample are about 1.9 million clones, about 93% of which were seen just once. The ten largest clones capture about 1.7% of the sample.

Taken from cysteine to phenylalanine, the CDR3 has 14 residues. Left in the record is the CDR3 DNA by itself, 42 bases read in frame from the first base. Here is what the overall study found, with its caveats: Sampling was restricted to blood, and TCR repertoires in tissue are likely to differ from TCR repertoires in blood. Estimated clonotype richness was generally larger for naive than for memory subsets. Based on pairwise subsampling, the degree of clonotype sharing among donors was expected to be affected by sequencing depth. Rarefaction of sorted-subset datasets indicated incomplete sequencing despite the large sequencing depth. Higher generation probabilities were observed for clonotypes shared by all four sorted-subset donors than for non-shared clonotypes. When a handful of donors were compared, the shared fraction of clonotypes was 5% to 6.5% for naive CD4, around 3.6% for naive CD8, roughly 2.5% for memory CD4, and 0.4% for memory CD8. The small number of donors limited the genetic and exposure-history diversity represented.

Sequenced sample: naive CD8+ T cells from PBMCs. What the cell subset or site label conveys for this sample: CD45RA+CCR7+. The chain was built from TRBV21-1 and TRBJ1-2; TRBD1 is the table's D call, not checked against the DNA. TRBV21-1 has pseudogene status. The sequence came from a man aged 18 to 29 in good health. Some clones in this sample may be carry-over from other donors' samples. The DNA sequence follows: TGTGCCAGCAGCTCCCCCGGGACAGGGCATGGCTACACCTTC. Its protein product is CASSSPGTGHGYTF.